The 28 T cell receptor beta chains below come from one sample, sequenced in a study of blood T cell repertoires in COVID-19. The protocol was immunoSEQ multiplex PCR, while the TCRdb copy is restricted to in-frame clones and leaves out a portion. Seen here are under 200,000 clones, around 84% observed once, and the top ten hold 5.5% to 7%. The source material was peripheral blood. The receptors were sampled from a man between 45 and 60 years old with active or convalescent COVID-19.

This rearrangement joins TRBV12-3 or TRBV12-4 to TRBJ1-5; D ambiguous. This CDR3 is 13 amino acids long. Between the trimmed V and J ends, which lost 5 bases and 5 bases, there was a span of 10 bases. The CDR3 DNA is TGTGCCAGCAGTCTGTTTATCGATCAGCCCCAGCATTTT. Residues: CASSLFIDQPQHF.

Notes on this clone: The sample carries other DNA sequences with the same CDR3. The V and J genes are TRBV18 and TRBJ2-7; D remains ambiguous. The CDR3 covers 14 residues. Trimming stripped 0 bases from V and 2 bases from J, with 8 bases between. The germline gives CDR1 KGHSH, CDR2 LQKENI. The CDR3 DNA follows: TGTGCCAGCTCACCACCGAGCAGGACCTACGAGCAGTACTTC. It encodes CASSPPSRTYEQYF.

The V call is TRBV24-1, the J call TRBJ2-1, with TRBD1 identical over 7 bases. In germline, CDR1 is KGHDR, CDR2 SFDVKD. V dropped 7 bases and J dropped 10; count of bases not matched to a gene: 6. The CDR3 has 12 residues. CDR3: CATSGTGDEQFF. The CDR3 bases are TGTGCCACCAGCGGCACAGGGGACGAGCAGTTCTTC.

The chain links TRBV6-5 to TRBJ2-1; maybe TRBD2 (6 bases). V was shortened by 6 bases and J by 7 bases, with 19 bases between the two germline ends. The CDR3 loop spans 15 amino acids. Germline-derived CDR1 and CDR2 are MNHEY and SVGAGI. The CDR3 region has the DNA TGTGCCAGCAGGCGGGAATATGCTAAGCATAATGAGCAGTTCTTC. Residues: CASRREYAKHNEQFF.

This chain connects TRBV25-1 to TRBJ1-4; D perhaps matches TRBD1 (6 bases). The V end was cut by 4 bases, the J end by 7 bases, with 13 bases between. Germline CDR1 reads MGHDK; CDR2 reads SYGVNS. The CDR3 is 14 residues long. The CDR3 loop reads CASSVDSSSEKLFF. CDR3 coding DNA: TGTGCCAGCAGTGTGGACAGTTCATCTGAAAAACTGTTTTTT.

V is TRBV21-1 and J is TRBJ1-1; no DNA check was done on the table's D call, TRBD1. TRBV21-1 is a known pseudogene. The CDR3 sequence is 18 residues long. The CDR3 loop reads CASSPHTPRDRGNTEAFF. The CDR3 coding sequence is TGTGCCAGCAGCCCCCATACCCCTCGAGACAGGGGGAACACTGAAGCTTTCTTT.

The rearrangement joins TRBV7-2 to TRBJ1-6; 9 nucleotides align to TRBD1. CDR3 length equals 16 residues. Germline loops: CDR1 SGHTA, CDR2 FQGNSA. Germline trimming cut 2 bases from V and 7 bases from J; bases unmatched to any gene: 6. The CDR3 bases are TGTGCCAGCAGCTTACTTGACAGGGGGAGGAATTCACCCCTCCACTTT. Its protein product is CASSLLDRGRNSPLHF.

The V call is TRBV9, the J call TRBJ2-7, with TRBD1 as a possible D gene (5 bases). V was cut by 3 bases and J by 3 bases, with 13 bases left in between. The CDR3 is 14 amino acids. From germline, CDR1 is SGDLS and CDR2 YYNGEE. CDR3 protein: CASSGETEYYEQYF. CDR3 coding DNA: TGTGCCAGCAGCGGAGAGACAGAGTACTACGAGCAGTACTTC.

The chain joins TRBV19 to TRBJ2-2; 8 bases fit TRBD1. Germline V lookup: CDR1 LNHDA, CDR2 SQIVND (reference sequence). The CDR3 has 15 residues. J was trimmed by 6 bases and V by 7 bases; bases with no gene match: 10. The CDR3 DNA sequence: TGTGCCAGTACAGGGGGCAGGGTCGGGGCCGGGGAGCTGTTTTTT. This translates into CASTGGRVGAGELFF.

Only one count was recorded for this clone. The CDR3 loop reads CASSEAGGNEQFF. The CDR3 DNA follows: TGTGCCAGCAGTGAAGCGGGGGGAAATGAGCAGTTCTTC. The genes are TRBV25-1 and TRBJ2-1; 8 bases are shared with TRBD2. Germline CDR1 is MGHDK and CDR2 is SYGVNS. V lost 2 bases, J lost 7 bases, and 1 base stayed unmatched. The CDR3 has 13 residues.

On this clone: This same CDR3 is encoded by further DNA sequences in the sample. The chain is built from TRBV19 and TRBJ2-3; TRBD2 matches 8 bases. The CDR3 runs 15 residues. Unmatched junction bases numbered 4, after V lost 3 bases and J lost 2 bases. In germline, CDR1 is LNHDA, CDR2 SQIVND (reference sequence). The CDR3 loop is CASSIQRGSTDTQYF. In DNA, the CDR3 is TGTGCCAGTAGTATCCAGCGGGGGTCCACAGATACGCAGTATTTT.

This chain links TRBV29-1 with TRBJ2-1; D possibly corresponds to TRBD2 (6 bases). The CDR3 sequence is 16 residues long. Trimming stripped 4 bases from V and 1 base from J, with 17 bases between. Germline V gives CDR1 SQVTM, CDR2 ANQGSEA. In nucleotides, the CDR3 is TGCAGCGTTGTACCCGGGAGCTCGCTATCCTACAATGAGCAGTTCTTC. Amino acids: CSVVPGSSLSYNEQFF.

The V gene is TRBV6-6, the J gene TRBJ1-5; 8 nucleotides line up with TRBD1. CDR1 MNHNY and CDR2 SVGAGI come from the germline V gene (reference sequence). The CDR3 contains 16 residues. The ends lost 5 bases at V and 0 bases at J; junction bases unmatched: 6. The CDR3 protein is CASSRTGQGSNQPQHF. The CDR3 bases are TGTGCCAGCAGTCGAACTGGACAGGGTAGCAATCAGCCCCAGCATTTT.

This clone was counted a few times. The J gene is TRBJ1-2, the V gene TRBV28; TRBD1 is a possible D gene (6 bases). Germline V CDR1 and CDR2: MDHEN, SYDVKM. The CDR3 runs 12 residues. V gave up 4 bases and J gave up 6 bases, with 9 bases separating them. This CDR3 is CASSSGADGYTF. The CDR3 DNA reads TGTGCCAGCAGTTCAGGGGCTGATGGCTACACCTTC.

The CDR3 spells CASSLARVPYGYTF. The CDR3 DNA reads TGTGCCAGCAGCTTAGCCAGGGTCCCCTATGGCTACACCTTC. This chain connects TRBV7-8 to TRBJ1-2; tentative D call: TRBD1 (5 bases). CDR1 and CDR2 (germline): SGHVS, FQNEAQ. Trimming pared 0 bases from V and 4 bases from J, leaving 9 bases between. The length of the CDR3 is 14 residues.

This clone was seen only a few times. The chain carries TRBV5-5 and TRBJ2-5; 10 bases agree with TRBD2. V trimming: 1 base; J trimming: 2 bases; junction bases outside the gene matches: 8. From germline, CDR1 is SGHKS and CDR2 YYEKEE (reference sequence). The CDR3 extends over 17 amino acids. As DNA, the CDR3 is TGTGCCAGCAGCTTGACCCGGACTAGCGGAAAACAAGAGACCCAGTACTTC. Translating gives CASSLTRTSGKQETQYF.

The chain is built from TRBV6-5 and TRBJ2-1; tentative D call: TRBD1 (5 bases). Trimming took 6 bases from V and 4 from J, leaving 10 bases between them. The CDR3 loop spans 13 amino acids. The germline V gene has CDR1 MNHEY and CDR2 SVGAGI. Here the CDR3 reads CASSPDRYNEQFF. CDR3 DNA sequence: TGTGCCAGCAGCCCCGACAGATACAATGAGCAGTTCTTC.

The chain couples TRBV5-1 to TRBJ2-1; TRBD2 matches 10 bases. Trimming took 0 bases from V and 10 from J; bases not matched to a gene: 4. The CDR3 sequence is 14 residues long. Germline V lookup: CDR1 SGHRS, CDR2 YFSETQ. The CDR3 sequence is CASSLALAGVEQFF. CDR3 nucleotide sequence: TGCGCCAGCAGCTTGGCCCTAGCGGGGGTCGAGCAGTTCTTC.

This clone was found a few times. V gene TRBV7-8 combines with J gene TRBJ2-2; TRBD2 matches 11 bases. V was clipped by 5 bases and J by 6 bases; unmatched bases: 11. Germline CDR1 reads SGHVS; CDR2 reads FQNEAQ. This CDR3 has 17 amino acids. The CDR3 loop is CASSAKLAGVISGELFF. The CDR3 nucleotides read TGTGCCAGCAGCGCCAAACTAGCGGGAGTTATCTCCGGGGAGCTGTTTTTT.

This sequence joins TRBV19 and TRBJ2-1; 12 bases agree with TRBD2. This CDR3 has 16 residues. V lost 6 bases, J lost 4 bases, and 7 bases stayed unmatched. Germline assignment: CDR1 LNHDA and CDR2 SQIVND (reference sequence). Written as DNA, the CDR3 is TGTGCCAGTAGCATACTAGCGGGAGGAGGTTACAATGAGCAGTTCTTC. Translating it yields CASSILAGGGYNEQFF. The complete variable domain, with remaining parts taken from reference TRBV19 and TRBJ2-1, reads DGGITQSPKYLFRKEGQNVTLSCEQNLNHDAMYWYRQDPGQGLRLIYYSQIVNDFQKGDIAEGYSVSREKKESFPLTVTSAQKNPTAFYLCASSILAGGGYNEQFFGPGTRLTVL.

This chain uses TRBV29-1 with TRBJ1-3, with 9 positions matching TRBD1. Germline V gene data show CDR1 as SQVTM and CDR2 as ANQGSEA. The junction had 10 bases not matched to a gene; V was cut back by 1 base and J by 0 bases. The CDR3 has 18 residues. Here the CDR3 reads CSVEAPGQGISSGNTIYF. CDR3 nucleotides: TGCAGCGTTGAAGCGCCGGGACAGGGAATTAGCTCTGGAAACACCATATATTTT.

This clone has only one observation. The V gene is TRBV5-4, the J gene TRBJ2-3, with 11 bases lining up with TRBD2. V was clipped by 4 bases and J by 0 bases; unmatched bases: 10. Germline CDR1 SGHNT, CDR2 YYREEE (reference sequence). CDR3 length: 18 residues. The DNA for the CDR3 is TGTGCCAGCAGCGCCGGGACTAGCGGAACCCTTAGCACAGATACGCAGTATTTT. Protein sequence: CASSAGTSGTLSTDTQYF.

The chain recombines TRBV7-3 with TRBJ1-6; D gene ambiguous. Germline lookup yields CDR1 SGHTA and CDR2 FQGTGA. The CDR3 totals 16 residues. Between the trimmed V and J ends, which lost 2 bases and 0 bases, there was a span of 8 bases. In nucleotides, the CDR3 is TGTGCCAGCAGCTTACGGGAGAGCTCCTATAATTCACCCCTCCACTTT. Amino acid sequence: CASSLRESSYNSPLHF.

The gene calls are TRBV4-2 and TRBJ2-3; 9 bases align to TRBD2. The CDR3 runs 17 residues. Trimming cost V 0 bases and J 3 bases; bases outside gene matches: 7. Per the germline V gene, CDR1 is LGHNA and CDR2 is YNFKEQ. CDR3 coding DNA: TGTGCCAGCAGCCAAGATCTGGCTAGCGGGGTGACAGATACGCAGTATTTT. Its protein is CASSQDLASGVTDTQYF.

The chain is built from TRBV2 and TRBJ2-2, with unresolved D. Germline V lookup: CDR1 SNHLY, CDR2 FYNNEI. This CDR3 is 14 amino acids long. The V gene lost 4 bases and the J gene lost 4 bases, with 10 bases spanning the gap. DNA of the CDR3: TGTGCCAGCAGTGTTACGAGGTCCACCGGGGAGCTGTTTTTT. Its translation is CASSVTRSTGELFF.

This clone has just one count. This chain uses TRBV30 with TRBJ1-5; TRBD1 aligns across 7 bases. The CDR3 has 13 residues. Germline CDR1 is GTSNPN and CDR2 is SVGIG (reference sequence). V trimming: 3 bases; J trimming: 6 bases; junction bases outside the gene matches: 5. CDR3 sequence: CAWSPGGSQPQHF. For the CDR3, the DNA is TGTGCCTGGAGCCCAGGGGGGAGTCAGCCCCAGCATTTT.

This rearrangement joins TRBV29-1 to TRBJ2-5; TRBD2 aligns across 10 bases. Germline V gene sequence: CDR1 SQVTM, CDR2 ANQGSEA. This CDR3 region has 13 residues. V gave up 6 bases and J gave up 4 bases; unmatched junction bases: 5. DNA for the CDR3: TGCAGCGTGATAGCGGGGGGTGGAGAGACCCAGTACTTC. This translates into CSVIAGGGETQYF.

The chain links TRBV24-1 to TRBJ1-5; D may be TRBD1 (6 bases). Germline assignment: CDR1 KGHDR and CDR2 SFDVKD. The CDR3 has 13 amino acids. With 8 bases removed from V and 0 bases from J, the gap between germline ends came to 7 bases. The CDR3: CATNRDSNQPQHF. CDR3 bases: TGTGCCACCAACAGGGATAGCAATCAGCCCCAGCATTTT.